The 31 T cell receptor beta chains reported below all come from one sample, sequenced in a study of identifying expanded T cells in peripheral blood. Profiled with immunoSEQ multiplex PCR; TCRdb holds only in-frame clones, not every one. The data contain under 95,000 clones, 89% of them singletons. The sample consisted of blood. The receptors were sampled from a person aged 18-70 years in good health.

This clone has more than one count but fewer than ten. The V and J genes are TRBV7-2 and TRBJ1-2; 8 nucleotides agree with TRBD1. Trimming at V came to 5 bases and at J to 3 bases, leaving 5 bases not matched to a gene. CDR1 is SGHTA and CDR2 is FQGNSA in the germline V gene. This CDR3 region has 14 residues. The CDR3 region is CASSPRQGHYGYTF. For the CDR3, the DNA is TGTGCCAGCAGCCCCCGACAGGGGCACTATGGCTACACCTTC.

The chain is built from TRBV28 and TRBJ2-7; 8 bases agree with TRBD1. The CDR3 totals 13 residues. Per the germline V gene, CDR1 is MDHEN and CDR2 is SYDVKM. J gave up 3 bases and V 7 bases, and 5 bases lay outside the gene matches. The CDR3 bases are TGTGCCAGCAACGCTGGACAGGGCTACGAGCAGTACTTC. Translating it yields CASNAGQGYEQYF.

The chain is built from TRBV30 and TRBJ2-7, with 11 bases identical to TRBD1. V trimming: 2 bases; J trimming: 2 bases; junction bases outside the gene matches: 2. CDR1 and CDR2 (germline): GTSNPN, SVGIG (reference sequence). This CDR3 comprises 14 residues. The CDR3, as DNA: TGTGCCTGGAGTCAGGGACAGGGGGCCTACGAGCAGTACTTC. It translates to CAWSQGQGAYEQYF.

The chain employs TRBV4-1 and TRBJ2-2; no clear D gene. Germline CDR1 and CDR2: MGHRA and YSYEKL. The CDR3 spans 14 residues. With 1 base removed from V and 6 bases from J, the gap between germline ends came to 9 bases. The CDR3 spells CASSQGSGAGELFF. The CDR3 DNA follows: TGCGCCAGCAGCCAAGGGTCTGGCGCCGGGGAGCTGTTTTTT.

The chain recombines TRBV7-9 with TRBJ2-1; TRBD2 matches at 7 bases. The germline gives CDR1 SEHNR, CDR2 FQNEAQ (reference sequence). The CDR3 spans 15 residues. J lost 1 base, V lost 3 bases, and 3 bases had no gene match. CDR3 loop: CASSLRGSSYNEQFF. CDR3 sequence (DNA): TGTGCCAGCAGCTTGCGCGGGAGTTCCTACAATGAGCAGTTCTTC.

The genes are TRBV6-5 and TRBJ1-2; 8 positions agree with TRBD1. The CDR3 sequence is 13 residues long. From germline, CDR1 is MNHEY and CDR2 SVGAGI. V was clipped by 6 bases and J by 2 bases; unmatched bases: 2. CDR3 nucleotide sequence: TGTGCCAGCAGACGACAGGGGAACTATGGCTACACCTTC. It yields the protein CASRRQGNYGYTF.

The chain couples TRBV5-6 to TRBJ2-2, with D hard to call. Germline-derived CDR1 and CDR2 are SGHDT and YYEEEE. This CDR3 is built from 15 residues. The V end was cut by 0 bases, the J end by 8 bases, with 14 bases between. CDR3 nucleotides: TGTGCCAGCAGCTTGGACGGTCTCCCCACGGGGGAGCTGTTTTTT. Encoded protein: CASSLDGLPTGELFF.

The rearrangement links TRBV28 to TRBJ1-2; D is undetermined. The CDR3 consists of 12 residues. The V end lost 7 bases, the J end lost 10 bases, and 16 bases lay between the germline ends. Germline assignment: CDR1 MDHEN and CDR2 SYDVKM. The CDR3 is CASKGYPKIYTF. CDR3 coding DNA: TGTGCCAGCAAAGGGTACCCAAAAATCTACACCTTC.

V gene TRBV4-1 combines with J gene TRBJ1-1; TRBD1 matches at 8 bases. Germline CDR1 and CDR2: MGHRA and YSYEKL. Trimming cost V 4 bases and J 1 base; bases outside gene matches: 5. The length of the CDR3 is 15 residues. The chain's CDR3 is CASSRAGQGNTEAFF. CDR3 DNA: TGCGCCAGCAGCCGGGCCGGACAGGGGAACACTGAAGCTTTCTTT.

The chain employs TRBV7-2 and TRBJ1-3; the D is unclear. This CDR3 comprises 18 residues. V lost 0 bases and J lost 2, with 17 bases in between. Germline V gene sequence: CDR1 SGHTA, CDR2 FQGNSA. The CDR3 reads CASSLAEVKWSPGNTIYF. CDR3 nucleotide sequence: TGTGCCAGCAGCTTAGCCGAAGTTAAGTGGTCTCCTGGAAACACCATATATTTT.

Written as DNA, the CDR3 is TGCGCCAGCAGCCAACGAGGGGTTGGTGACACTGAAGCTTTCTTT. This translates into CASSQRGVGDTEAFF. The gene calls are TRBV4-3 and TRBJ1-1; D possibly corresponds to TRBD1 (5 bases). The CDR3 length is 15 residues. V dropped 2 bases and J dropped 3 bases, with 13 bases sitting between them. Germline CDR1 reads LGHNA; CDR2 reads YSLEER.

J is TRBJ2-5 and V is TRBV14; D is uncertain. Trimming removed 5 bases from V and 3 bases from J, with 13 bases in between. The CDR3 has 14 amino acids. Per germline, CDR1 SGHDN and CDR2 FVKESK. The CDR3 loop reads CASSRMGYKETQYF. For the CDR3, the DNA is TGTGCCAGCAGCAGGATGGGGTATAAAGAGACCCAGTACTTC.

V and J are TRBV11-2 and TRBJ1-2, with D perhaps TRBD1 (5 bases). The V end lost 4 bases, the J end lost 8 bases, and 20 bases lay between the germline ends. The CDR3 has 15 residues. The germline V gene has CDR1 SGHAT and CDR2 FQNNGV. The CDR3 region has the DNA TGTGCCAGCAGCTCTACTACCGGGACCACCAGGGGCTACACCTTC. It yields the protein CASSSTTGTTRGYTF.

The rearrangement links TRBV2 to TRBJ1-3; 9 nucleotides agree with TRBD1. This CDR3 contains 16 residues. V dropped 5 bases and J dropped 3; count of bases not matched to a gene: 8. Germline CDR1 and CDR2: SNHLY and FYNNEI. The CDR3 spells CASSLSTGGSGNTIYF. CDR3 coding DNA: TGTGCCAGCAGTCTAAGCACAGGGGGCAGTGGAAACACCATATATTTT.

The chain carries TRBV2 and TRBJ2-5; the D is unclear. V was trimmed by 6 bases and J by 1 base, leaving 12 bases between them. CDR3 length: 14 amino acids. The V gene's germline CDR1 is SNHLY and CDR2 FYNNEI. The CDR3 spells CASSRGRSQETQYF. Here the CDR3 DNA reads TGTGCCAGCAGCCGTGGGCGGAGCCAAGAGACCCAGTACTTC.

The rearrangement uses TRBV7-2 and TRBJ2-6, with D unclear. Trimming pared 5 bases from V and 0 bases from J, leaving 8 bases between. This CDR3 contains 15 residues. Germline loops: CDR1 SGHTA, CDR2 FQGNSA. For the CDR3, the DNA is TGTGCCAGCAGCCGTTTGTACTCTGGGGCCAACGTCCTGACTTTC. This codes for CASSRLYSGANVLTF. The whole variable domain, remainder taken from reference TRBV7-2 and TRBJ2-6, is GAGVSQSPSNKVTEKGKDVELRCDPISGHTALYWYRQSLGQGLEFLIYFQGNSAPDKSGLPSDRFSAERTGGSVSTLTIQRTQQEDSAVYLCASSRLYSGANVLTFGAGSRLTVL.

J is TRBJ2-2 and V is TRBV15; 8 nucleotides match TRBD1. J gave up 5 bases and V 1 base, and 12 bases lay outside the gene matches. This CDR3 contains 18 residues. Germline V gives CDR1 LNHNV, CDR2 YYDKDF (reference sequence). Here the CDR3 DNA reads TGTGCCACCAGCAGAGCCCCCGGTCAGGGGGCGTGGACCGGGGAGCTGTTTTTT. It encodes CATSRAPGQGAWTGELFF.

The rearrangement uses TRBV19 and TRBJ1-1; TRBD1 is a possible D gene (6 bases). CDR3 size: 13 residues. Germline CDR1 and CDR2: LNHDA and SQIVND (reference sequence). V was shortened by 5 bases and J by 6 bases, with 13 bases between the two germline ends. The CDR3 DNA sequence: TGTGCCAGTAGTGCATACAGGGTATCTGAAGCTTTCTTT. It translates to CASSAYRVSEAFF.

This chain joins TRBV11-2 and TRBJ2-3, with TRBD1 identical over 7 bases. Trimming removed 1 base from V and 3 bases from J; junction bases left unmatched: 7. Germline V lookup: CDR1 SGHAT, CDR2 FQNNGV. There are 16 residues in the CDR3. CDR3 nucleotides: TGTGCCAGCAGCTTAGGAGGGGGCAGGGTGACAGATACGCAGTATTTT. Its translation: CASSLGGGRVTDTQYF.

The chain couples TRBV28 to TRBJ1-5; 10 bases match TRBD1. Germline V gene data show CDR1 as MDHEN and CDR2 as SYDVKM. V trimming: 5 bases; J trimming: 1 base; junction bases outside the gene matches: 14. This CDR3 comprises 19 residues. The CDR3 DNA sequence: TGTGCCAGCAGTCTGTTGACGACAGGGGGCGGGTTCAGCAATCAGCCCCAGCATTTT. It yields the protein CASSLLTTGGGFSNQPQHF.

This clone has a handful of counts. The gene calls are TRBV7-2 and TRBJ2-5, with TRBD2 as a possible D gene (5 bases). Germline CDR1 reads SGHTA; CDR2 reads FQGNSA. The CDR3 length is 14 residues. V gave up 3 bases and J gave up 5 bases, with 13 bases separating them. The chain's CDR3 is CASSFLASRETQYF. The CDR3 DNA sequence: TGTGCCAGCAGCTTTCTCGCTAGCCGGGAGACCCAGTACTTC.

The chain carries TRBV23-1 and TRBJ1-1; D is uncertain. TRBV23-1 is classed as an ORF, of uncertain function. The length of the CDR3 is 8 residues. With 11 bases removed from V and 7 bases from J, the gap between germline ends came to 5 bases. In DNA form, the CDR3 reads TGCGCCGGCGATGAAGCTTTCTTT. Protein product: CAGDEAFF.

The chain is built from TRBV7-9 and TRBJ1-2, with D hard to call. The CDR3 has 12 amino acids. The germline V gene encodes CDR1 SEHNR and CDR2 FQNEAQ (reference sequence). Between the trimmed V and J ends, which lost 3 bases and 7 bases, there was a span of 9 bases. CDR3 sequence reads: CASSLGTVGYTF. The CDR3 nucleotides are TGTGCCAGCAGCTTGGGAACCGTTGGCTACACCTTC.

The chain is built from TRBV11-3 and TRBJ1-2; 7 bases line up with TRBD1. The CDR3 is made up of 14 amino acids. Per the germline V gene, CDR1 is SGHNT and CDR2 is YENEEA. V lost 4 bases, J lost 4 bases, and 6 bases stayed unmatched. CDR3 in DNA: TGTGCCAGCAGCTCCGGACAGGTTAGCTATGGCTACACCTTC. This gives the protein CASSSGQVSYGYTF.

The J gene is TRBJ2-1, the V gene TRBV10-3; D unclear. Germline V gene lookup returns CDR1 ENHRY and CDR2 SYGVKD. V was clipped by 8 bases and J by 5 bases, with 16 bases between them. This CDR3 is 14 amino acids long. The CDR3 is CAIRRLSRDNEQFF. The CDR3 DNA reads as TGTGCCATCCGTCGGTTATCCCGAGACAATGAGCAGTTCTTC.

The chain is built from TRBV7-2 and TRBJ2-1; D gene ambiguous. Looked up from germline, CDR1 is SGHTA and CDR2 is FQGNSA. There are 13 residues in the CDR3. The V end was cut by 3 bases, the J end by 11 bases, with 14 bases between. The CDR3 region has the DNA TGTGCCAGCAGCTTCGCCCGGTCCGACAAGCAGTTCTTC. This encodes CASSFARSDKQFF.

The chain has TRBV18 and TRBJ2-1; 8 bases map to TRBD2. V shed 0 bases, J shed 5 bases, and the junction held 12 bases outside the gene matches. CDR1 and CDR2 (germline): KGHSH, LQKENI. The length of the CDR3 is 18 residues. The CDR3 loop reads CASSPPRGGGPLDNEQFF. CDR3 in DNA: TGTGCCAGCTCACCACCGCGGGGCGGGGGGCCTTTGGACAATGAGCAGTTCTTC.

The chain recombines TRBV11-2 with TRBJ2-7, with TRBD1 as a possible D gene (5 bases). Germline loops: CDR1 SGHAT, CDR2 FQNNGV. The CDR3 contains 12 residues. The V end was cut by 8 bases, the J end by 5 bases, with 13 bases between. CDR3 sequence (DNA): TGTGCCAGCTTGCAGGGTGGGAACGAGCAGTACTTC. Residues: CASLQGGNEQYF.

This clone came up once. The chain employs TRBV5-1 and TRBJ2-3; D possibly corresponds to TRBD1 (5 bases). V lost 5 bases to trimming and J lost 0 bases, with 10 bases between them. The CDR3 spans 14 residues. The germline CDR1 and CDR2 sequences are SGHRS and YFSETQ. CDR3 coding DNA: TGCGCCAGCAGTCGACAGTCTAGCACAGATACGCAGTATTTT. This gives the protein CASSRQSSTDTQYF.

V usage is TRBV30 and J usage is TRBJ1-3; D is possibly TRBD1 (6 bases). The germline V and J ends were trimmed by 5 bases and 7 bases, with 18 bases remaining between them. This CDR3 comprises 14 residues. Germline V lookup: CDR1 GTSNPN, CDR2 SVGIG (reference sequence). This CDR3 reads CAWGMDSPLNTIYF. The CDR3 DNA follows: TGTGCCTGGGGAATGGACAGCCCGTTGAACACCATATATTTT.

This chain joins TRBV28 and TRBJ2-3; 9 bases are shared with TRBD1. Unmatched junction bases numbered 8, after V lost 6 bases and J lost 4 bases. CDR3 length: 15 residues. Germline assignment: CDR1 MDHEN and CDR2 SYDVKM. CDR3 nucleotide sequence: TGTGCCAGCAGCAACCGGGACAGGGTTGCAGATACGCAGTATTTT. Amino acids: CASSNRDRVADTQYF.